This T cell receptor beta chain stems from a study of blood T cell repertoires in COVID-19. Study-level background: COVID-19 samples collected from the United States, Italy and Spain covered acute and convalescent phases. The analysed material was cDNA or gDNA that came from T cells, B-cell-depleted T cells, or PBMCs.

The authors' processing: Estimation of nucleated cell counts was performed using reference gene primer amplification. Data came from immunoSEQ multiplex PCR; TCRdb stores just in-frame clones and leaves some out. Clone size and V and J calls were adopted from that table, with D and trimming inferred from the DNA. This table has 250,000 to 300,000 clones, roughly 90% appearing once. For recovered donors of Cohort 3, there were two negative PCRs, clearance, or symptom resolution. The TCR was taken from a woman in her fifties or sixties who had recovered from COVID-19. Material for sequencing was PBMCs or T cells enriched from blood (not recorded which).

CDR3 in amino acids: CASSLAEKRGSHEQFF. The DNA of the CDR3 is TGTGCCAGCAGCTTGGCCGAGAAGCGGGGGTCCCATGAGCAGTTCTTC. The chain links TRBV5-4 to TRBJ2-1; 8 bases are shared with TRBD2. The V gene end was trimmed by 0 bases and the J gene end by 8 bases; junction bases not matched to a gene: 10. CDR3 length: 16 residues. Germline V CDR1 and CDR2: SGHNT, YYREEE (reference sequence).